The 14 T cell receptor beta chains in this list originate from one sample, sequenced in a study of Graves' ophthalmopathy and Graves' hyperthyroidism. Amplified TCR beta CDR3 regions were obtained using RNA transcripts as template. An initial RT-PCR round employing HTBI primers preceded a second-round multiplex PCR. TCRdb fed the multiplex PCR reads into MiXCR, producing one record per CDR3 protein. Here the sample spans about 1.1 million distinct CDR3 sequences, about 35% being singletons. Sequencing input: peripheral blood or thyroid tissue (not recorded which). All receptors derive from an adult man with Graves' hyperthyroidism.

This clonotype was found a few times. The gene calls are TRBV28 and TRBJ1-2; tentatively, D is TRBD1 (6 bases). Trimming cost V 3 bases and J 5 bases, with 13 bases left between them. The CDR3 is made up of 14 amino acids. Germline loops: CDR1 MDHEN, CDR2 SYDVKM. This chain's CDR3 is CASSFGQRGYGYTF. The CDR3 nucleotides are TGTGCCAGCAGTTTCGGACAGAGGGGATATGGCTACACCTTC.

This clonotype was recorded at least ten times. V gene TRBV6-2 or TRBV6-3 combines with J gene TRBJ2-7; 9 positions agree with TRBD1. Losses at the gene ends were 7 bases for V and 2 bases for J; bases not matched to a gene: 6. Germline-derived CDR1 and CDR2 are MNHEY and SVGEGT. This CDR3 comprises 14 residues. The CDR3 nucleotides read TGTGCCAGCACCCGCCGGGACAGGGCCTACGAGCAGTACTTC. It translates to CASTRRDRAYEQYF.

This clonotype was observed a handful of times. The genes are TRBV6-5 and TRBJ2-5; TRBD2 matches at 8 bases. CDR1 MNHEY and CDR2 SVGAGI come from the germline V gene. The length of the CDR3 is 15 residues. After removal of 2 bases from V and 4 bases from J, the junction contained 6 bases not matched to a gene. CDR3 loop: CASSYGGTRLETQYF. The CDR3 DNA is TGTGCCAGCAGTTACGGCGGGACTAGGCTAGAGACCCAGTACTTC.

This clonotype was seen more than once but under ten times. The chain uses TRBV6-2 or TRBV6-3 and TRBJ1-1; TRBD1 is a possible D gene (5 bases). Between the trimmed V and J ends, which lost 3 bases and 1 base, there was a span of 15 bases. Germline assignment: CDR1 MNHEY and CDR2 SVGEGT. This CDR3 comprises 16 residues. The CDR3 sequence is CASSYSTGGRNTEAFF. The CDR3, as DNA: TGTGCCAGCAGTTATTCCACCGGGGGTAGGAACACTGAAGCTTTCTTT.

This clonotype appeared once. A read error may explain this, as a much larger clone is one base away. The rearrangement joins TRBV6-4 to TRBJ2-2; no firm D call. V was pared by 3 bases and J by 7 bases, with 9 bases between. Germline V lookup: CDR1 MRHNA, CDR2 SNTAGT. This CDR3 comprises 13 residues. The CDR3 nucleotides read TGTGCCAGCAGTGAACACCTCATCGGGGAGCTGTTTTTT. Amino acids: CASSEHLIGELFF.

In this sample, this clonotype turned up many times. The rearrangement uses TRBV4-3 and TRBJ1-5; perhaps TRBD1 as D (6 bases). Deletions cut 0 bases from V and 6 bases from J, with 12 bases between. CDR1 is LGHNA and CDR2 is YSLEER in the germline V gene. The CDR3 consists of 15 residues. CDR3: CASSQDAAGVQPQHF. CDR3 coding DNA: TGCGCCAGCAGCCAAGATGCGGCAGGGGTTCAGCCCCAGCATTTT.

At least ten counts were recorded for this clonotype. The CDR3 nucleotides read TGTGCCAGCAGCTTGAGTTTGGAGCAGTACTTC. Residues: CASSLSLEQYF. The J gene is TRBJ2-7, the V gene TRBV7-9, with D unclear. Germline V gene lookup returns CDR1 SEHNR and CDR2 FQNEAQ (reference sequence). The CDR3 is made up of 11 amino acids. Trimming took off 3 bases at V and 7 bases at J, with 7 bases between the two ends.

This chain joins TRBV2 and TRBJ2-5, with 8 bases matching TRBD1. J gave up 5 bases and V 6 bases, and 14 bases lay outside the gene matches. Per the germline V gene, CDR1 is SNHLY and CDR2 is FYNNEI. This CDR3 contains 16 residues. CDR3 protein: CASRQGTGGPAETQYF. The CDR3 DNA reads TGTGCCAGCAGACAAGGAACAGGGGGGCCTGCGGAGACCCAGTACTTC. The full variable domain, with the rest looked up from reference TRBV2 and TRBJ2-5, is EPEVTQTPSHQVTQMGQEVILRCVPISNHLYFYWYRQILGQKVEFLVSFYNNEISEKSEIFDDQFSVERPDGSNFTLKIRSTKLEDSAMYFCASRQGTGGPAETQYFGPGTRLLVL.

The J gene is TRBJ1-1, the V gene TRBV29-1; 10 bases are shared with TRBD1. This CDR3 contains 12 residues. CDR1 and CDR2 (germline): SQVTM, ANQGSEA. The V segment lost 4 bases and the J segment 6 bases; nucleotides outside the gene matches: 2. DNA of the CDR3: TGCAGCGTTGGACAGGGGGCGTCTGAAGCTTTCTTT. Amino acid sequence: CSVGQGASEAFF.

The chain carries TRBV4-1 and TRBJ2-7, with D hard to call. V lost 1 base, J lost 0 bases, and 10 bases lay in between. Germline-derived CDR1 and CDR2 are MGHRA and YSYEKL. The CDR3 totals 15 residues. The CDR3 coding sequence is TGCGCCAGCAGCCAAGCGCCGATTCCCTCCTACGAGCAGTACTTC. Residues: CASSQAPIPSYEQYF.

The chain uses TRBV28 and TRBJ2-6; weak D call: TRBD1 (6 bases). The CDR3 totals 15 residues. From germline, CDR1 is MDHEN and CDR2 SYDVKM. V was clipped by 1 base and J by 4 bases, with 8 bases between them. The CDR3 DNA reads as TGTGCCAGCAGTTTATTGGGGGCCGGGGCCAACGTCCTGACTTTC. Amino acids: CASSLLGAGANVLTF. The full variable domain, rest sourced from reference TRBV28 and TRBJ2-6, is DVKVTQSSRYLVKRTGEKVFLECVQDMDHENMFWYRQDPGLGLRLIYFSYDVKMKEKGDIPEGYSVSREKKERFSLILESASTNQTSMYLCASSLLGAGANVLTFGAGSRLTVL.

This clonotype turned up a few times. V usage is TRBV4-3 and J usage is TRBJ2-7; 8 bases are shared with TRBD1. The V and J ends lost 3 bases and 4 bases, in that order; junction bases with no gene match: 8. The CDR3 is 15 amino acids. Per germline, CDR1 LGHNA and CDR2 YSLEER. Here the CDR3 DNA reads TGCGCCAGCAGCCACTCCGGGACAGGAGAGTACGAGCAGTACTTC. This codes for CASSHSGTGEYEQYF.

About this clonotype itself: The CDR3 does not end in the conserved phenylalanine or tryptophan, so this is likely a read error. No DNA is shown, since the ends of the CDR3 on it are uncertain; the CDR3 is the one TCRdb lists. The chain is built from TRBV15 and TRBJ1-3; TRBD1 was called by the table and not checked on the DNA. Inclusive of both ends, the CDR3 amounts to 9 amino acids. Germline CDR1 is LNHNV and CDR2 is YYDKDF (reference sequence). The CDR3 protein is CATSRERTA.

This clonotype was seen many times. The chain carries TRBV19 and TRBJ1-5; D perhaps matches TRBD1 (5 bases). The CDR3 contains 14 residues. Trimming cost V 7 bases and J 5 bases, with 15 bases left between them. The V gene's germline CDR1 is LNHDA and CDR2 SQIVND (reference sequence). CDR3 coding DNA: TGTGCCAGTAAATGGGGAGGGGATGATCAGCCCCAGCATTTT. Its translation: CASKWGGDDQPQHF.